The entry below describes one T cell receptor (beta chain). The sample is drawn from a study of naive and memory T cell subsets. Specified treatment: skin biopsy from PPD injection site in Mantoux-positive individual. The library had UMIs added by 3' ligation of an oligonucleotide to TCR cDNA. Reverse transcription used DNase-treated unsorted total RNA, aiming for about 1 to 1000 ng. Germline V CDR1 and CDR2: MDHEN, SYDVKM. Unmatched junction bases numbered 15, after V lost 7 bases and J lost 4 bases. There are 16 residues in the CDR3. Ligated cDNA underwent four rounds of PCR with nested alpha and beta constant region primers and SP2. From the UMI-ligation and nested PCR reads, TCRdb called clonotypes with MiXCR, one entry per CDR3 protein. The data contain about 24,000 distinct CDR3 sequences, around 6% of them singletons.

J is TRBJ2-7 and V is TRBV28; 8 bases are a match to TRBD2. The origin of this receptor is an adult in good health. Source: skin, taken from a tuberculin skin test site. As DNA, the CDR3 is TGTGCCAGCAACGGCGCAGGAACAACGGGGGGGTACGAGCAGTACTTC. Encoded protein: CASNGAGTTGGYEQYF.